These T cell receptor beta chains were read from a single sample in a study of blood T cell repertoires in COVID-19. The protocol was immunoSEQ multiplex PCR, while the TCRdb copy is restricted to in-frame clones and leaves out a portion. Among 250,000 to 300,000 clones listed, around 85% were seen once. Material: peripheral blood. These receptors came from a man between 45 and 60 years old with active or convalescent COVID-19. The CDR3 runs from the conserved cysteine through the conserved F or W. A D gene is named only where the DNA matches it firmly. Clone size appears in some rows only: once, few, many, or a class for an expanded clone.

-	TRBV3-1/TRBV3-2	TRBD2	TRBJ2-2	CASSQEGPLLAVTGELFF	TGTGCCAGCAGCCAAGAAGGTCCTTTACTAGCGGTTACCGGGGAGCTGTTTTTT
-	TRBV6-5	TRBD1	TRBJ1-1	CASRTRDSAIFF	TGTGCCAGCAGGACCCGGGACAGTGCGATTTTCTTT
-	TRBV30	TRBD2	TRBJ2-7	CAWSRPGGSYEQYF	TGTGCCTGGAGTCGACCGGGAGGCTCCTACGAGCAGTACTTC
-	TRBV27	-	TRBJ1-1	CASRRGSNTEAFF	TGTGCCAGCAGGAGGGGGTCGAACACTGAAGCTTTCTTT
-	TRBV6-5	-	TRBJ1-1	CATVTLPRVGTEAFF	TGTGCCACAGTCACTTTACCCCGGGTGGGCACTGAAGCTTTCTTT
-	TRBV6-5	TRBD1	TRBJ1-1	CASIPSTGWDTEAFF	TGTGCCAGCATCCCCTCGACAGGGTGGGACACTGAAGCTTTCTTT
-	TRBV4-3	-	TRBJ2-3	CASSQAPGTDTQYF	TGCGCCAGCAGCCAAGCCCCGGGCACAGATACGCAGTATTTT
-	TRBV11-1	TRBD1	TRBJ2-7	CASRPRTGRSYEQYF	TGTGCCAGCAGACCCCGGACAGGGCGCTCCTACGAGCAGTACTTC
-	TRBV5-6	-	TRBJ2-5	CASTGGLEETQYF	TGTGCCAGCACCGGGGGACTGGAAGAGACCCAGTACTTC
-	TRBV28	TRBD2	TRBJ2-1	CASSRGGSGQFF	TGTGCCAGCAGCCGCGGGGGGTCCGGGCAGTTCTTC
-	TRBV19	-	TRBJ1-2	CASSIAGQTLAYGYTF	TGTGCCAGTAGTATCGCAGGACAGACGCTTGCCTATGGCTACACCTTC
-	TRBV7-9	-	TRBJ1-5	CASSFEGLQPQHF	TGTGCCAGCAGCTTCGAGGGATTACAGCCCCAGCATTTT
-	TRBV9	-	TRBJ2-1	CASSVATGYNEQFF	TGTGCCAGCAGCGTAGCTACCGGTTACAATGAGCAGTTCTTC
-	TRBV25-1	TRBD1	TRBJ2-5	CASSAGQGQWETQYF	TGTGCCAGCAGTGCCGGACAGGGGCAGTGGGAGACCCAGTACTTC
-	TRBV11-2	TRBD2	TRBJ2-3	CASSLTSVWDTQYF	TGTGCCAGCAGCTTGACTAGCGTATGGGATACGCAGTATTTT
few	TRBV5-4	-	TRBJ1-1	CASSSPLQGYTEAFF	TGTGCCAGCAGCTCCCCCCTACAGGGCTACACTGAAGCTTTCTTT
-	TRBV12-3/TRBV12-4	-	TRBJ1-4	CASSSTPGKLFF	TGTGCCAGCAGTTCCACGCCGGGGAAACTGTTTTTT
-	TRBV25-1	-	TRBJ2-5	CASSDSVPQTQYF	TGTGCCAGCAGTGACAGCGTCCCTCAGACCCAGTACTTC
-	TRBV19	TRBD1	TRBJ1-2	CASSRAGTDYGYTF	TGTGCCAGTAGCCGAGCCGGGACAGACTATGGCTACACCTTC
-	TRBV25-1	-	TRBJ2-7	CASSEVWGGGLSYEQYF	TGTGCCAGCAGTGAAGTTTGGGGGGGCGGACTCTCCTACGAGCAGTACTTC
few	TRBV7-9	TRBD1	TRBJ2-6	CASSPFWGQESSGANVLTF	TGTGCCAGCAGCCCGTTCTGGGGACAGGAGAGCTCTGGGGCCAACGTCCTGACTTTC
-	TRBV6-5	TRBD1	TRBJ1-6	CASSLDRVSPLHF	TGTGCCAGCAGTTTGGACAGGGTATCACCCCTCCACTTT
-	TRBV11-1	-	TRBJ1-2	CASSSGPGKGYTF	TGTGCCAGCAGCTCCGGGCCAGGGAAGGGCTACACCTTC
-	TRBV2	-	TRBJ1-5	CASRGWTTSNQPQHF	TGTGCCAGCAGGGGGTGGACTACTAGCAATCAGCCCCAGCATTTT
-	TRBV4-3	TRBD1	TRBJ2-3	CASSQETGGAQYF	TGCGCCAGCAGCCAAGAAACAGGGGGTGCGCAGTATTTT
few	TRBV5-6	-	TRBJ2-1	CASSLTTMPWLQFF	TGTGCCAGCAGCTTGACGACTATGCCCTGGCTGCAGTTCTTC
-	TRBV6-5	TRBD2	TRBJ2-7	CASSPRRGRDEQYF	TGTGCCAGCAGTCCTAGGAGAGGGAGGGACGAGCAGTACTTC
-	TRBV24-1	-	TRBJ1-2	CATSDPHADGYTF	TGTGCCACCAGTGACCCCCACGCGGATGGCTACACCTTC
-	TRBV4-1	TRBD1	TRBJ2-4	CASSRTADPRQGASGENIQYF	TGCGCCAGCAGCCGCACGGCGGATCCGAGACAGGGGGCGTCCGGGGAAAACATTCAGTACTTC
-	TRBV6-2/TRBV6-3	-	TRBJ2-5	CASSYSLAPVSSVKETQYF	TGTGCCAGCAGTTACTCTCTAGCGCCCGTCTCTAGCGTTAAGGAGACCCAGTACTTC
-	TRBV5-5	TRBD2	TRBJ2-1	CASSLRLAGGISSYNEQFF	TGTGCCAGCAGCTTGAGACTAGCGGGGGGGATAAGCTCCTACAATGAGCAGTTCTTC
-	TRBV4-1	-	TRBJ2-7	CASSPPKPHEQYF	TGCGCCAGCAGCCCCCCCAAGCCACACGAGCAGTACTTC
-	TRBV7-3	-	TRBJ2-1	CASSLTGNNEQFF	TGTGCCAGCAGCTTAACGGGCAACAATGAGCAGTTCTTC
-	TRBV28	TRBD1	TRBJ1-1	CASSLAGGRTEAFF	TGTGCCAGCAGTTTGGCAGGGGGGAGAACTGAAGCTTTCTTT
-	TRBV9	TRBD2	TRBJ2-2	CASSVASGRPAGGELFF	TGTGCCAGCAGCGTAGCCAGCGGGAGACCCGCGGGGGGGGAGCTGTTTTTT
-	TRBV19	TRBD1	TRBJ2-1	CASSFSGTGGYNEQFF	TGTGCCAGTAGTTTCTCCGGGACAGGGGGCTACAATGAGCAGTTCTTC
-	TRBV7-2	-	TRBJ2-1	CASSSPGLTPSWRQFF	TGTGCCAGCAGCTCCCCTGGTCTCACGCCTAGCTGGAGGCAGTTCTTC